The entry below gives a single T cell receptor beta chain sequence along with its context. This clone has just a few counts. There is no known antigen for this receptor. Base qualities were left out, and no much larger clone turns up one base away. The data were obtained in a study of blood T cell repertoires in COVID-19 (TCRdb year 2020). Context from the whole study: Collaborator samples came from the United States, Italy and Spain and covered acute and convalescent phases of COVID-19. The prospective study material was composed of cDNA or gDNA derived from T cells, B-cell-depleted T cells, or PBMCs. Deeply sampled blood TCRbeta repertoires from subjects exposed to, actively infected with, or recovered from COVID-19 were included in the dataset. A freely available public database, intended as a resource for researchers studying the immune response to SARS-CoV-2, is where the repertoires were released. Samples were obtained from the ongoing ImmuneRACE study (first 160 participants) and from over 1,000 subjects provided by 6 global collaborators. The sample metadata nearly always contained a de-identified subject ID, COVID-19 status, age in years and sex. Where HLA class I and class II types were available, the types were taken from metadata supplied by the sample provider, not from assay-based typing. Study-level results and caveats: How much clinical and demographic metadata was included differed by source and by participant, and the metadata was provided uncurated.

Relative to germline, V is 6 bases shorter and J is 8 bases shorter, with 14 bases between their ends. Reading the germline V gene gives CDR1 MNHEY and CDR2 SVGEGT. Reading from cysteine to phenylalanine, the CDR3 counts 13 amino acids. Here the CDR3 DNA is all that survives: 39 bases in frame from base 1. Collaborating institutions collected whole blood in K2EDTA tubes following their own protocols. For TCRbeta analysis, collaborator samples were shipped as frozen whole blood, as isolated PBMCs, or as DNA extracted from either sample type. The immunoSEQ Assay, a bias-controlled multiplex PCR, was used to amplify TCRbeta CDR3 regions from genomic DNA. The source study handled its data this way. The number of nucleated cells in each sample was estimated from the amplification of reference gene primers within the assay. Sequence reads were collapsed and filtered to measure the absolute abundance of every unique TCRbeta CDR3 rearrangement. For each sample, productive Simpson clonality was calculated as the square root of Simpson's diversity index across productive rearrangements. TCRdb holds this immuneACCESS table with in-frame rearrangements only. Some clones are missing; in checked studies, unresolved V genes explain under half, and the rest has no known cause. The DNA was the basis for D and trimming; V, J and clone size are from that table. The sample records about 150,000 clones, 75% to 90% of which are singletons. The ten largest clones represent roughly 15% of the sample.

This clonotype was sampled from a woman aged 35 to 49 with acute or convalescent COVID-19. The chain is assembled from TRBV6-2 or TRBV6-3 and TRBJ1-5; D gene: possibly TRBD1, on 5 matching bases. The sequencing input was peripheral blood. The CDR3 region has the sequence CASSQTETEPQHF. The nucleotide sequence is TGTGCCAGCAGCCAGACAGAGACCGAGCCCCAGCATTTT.